The 13 T cell receptor beta chains listed next were all sequenced from one sample in a study of T cells in localized non-small cell lung cancer. The repertoire was sequenced with immunoSEQ multiplex PCR; TCRdb's copy has only in-frame clones and lacks some. The sample records 100,000 to 150,000 clones, roughly 90% being singletons. Sample: peripheral blood, taken before any cancer treatment. These receptors were taken from a female donor aged 60 or older with stage I lung adenocarcinoma.

The chain recombines TRBV15 with TRBJ1-5; TRBD1 is a possible D gene (5 bases). This CDR3 is built from 16 residues. V dropped 2 bases and J dropped 5 bases, with 16 bases sitting between them. Germline V gene lookup returns CDR1 LNHNV and CDR2 YYDKDF (reference sequence). This CDR3 is CATSRKDVGVDQPQHF. In nucleotides, the CDR3 is TGTGCCACCAGCAGAAAGGATGTGGGGGTTGATCAGCCCCAGCATTTT.

The rearrangement uses TRBV19 and TRBJ1-2; 8 bases line up with TRBD1. The CDR3 spans 13 residues. CDR1 is LNHDA and CDR2 is SQIVND in the germline V gene (reference sequence). The ends lost 5 bases at V and 6 bases at J; junction bases unmatched: 5. CDR3 sequence reads: CASSLTGGDGYTF. The CDR3 nucleotides read TGTGCCAGTAGTCTCACAGGGGGAGATGGCTACACCTTC. The whole variable domain, remainder taken from reference TRBV19 and TRBJ1-2, is DGGITQSPKYLFRKEGQNVTLSCEQNLNHDAMYWYRQDPGQGLRLIYYSQIVNDFQKGDIAEGYSVSREKKESFPLTVTSAQKNPTAFYLCASSLTGGDGYTFGSGTRLTVV.

This clone is a singleton in its sample. The chain uses TRBV4-2 and TRBJ2-2; D ambiguous. The CDR3 runs to 15 residues. Germline loops: CDR1 LGHNA, CDR2 YNFKEQ. The V end was cut by 8 bases, the J end by 2 bases, with 15 bases between. This CDR3 reads CASQVVQLNTGELFF. The DNA for the CDR3 is TGTGCCAGCCAAGTGGTCCAACTTAACACCGGGGAGCTGTTTTTT.

The rearrangement links TRBV9 to TRBJ2-1, with D perhaps matching TRBD2 (6 bases). The length of the CDR3 is 15 residues. Germline loops: CDR1 SGDLS, CDR2 YYNGEE. V was trimmed by 4 bases and J by 6 bases, leaving 17 bases between them. CDR3 sequence: CASSLGPSGGNEQFF. CDR3 coding DNA: TGTGCCAGCAGCTTAGGACCTTCCGGGGGCAATGAGCAGTTCTTC.

The chain is built from TRBV6-5 and TRBJ1-2, with TRBD1 as a possible D gene (6 bases). This CDR3 region has 14 residues. V lost 10 bases to trimming and J lost 3 bases, with 18 bases between them. Germline CDR1 reads MNHEY; CDR2 reads SVGAGI. CDR3 DNA sequence: TGTGCCACCACGCGGCACAGGGCTGACTATGGCTACACCTTC. Translated: CATTRHRADYGYTF.

The rearrangement links TRBV6-5 to TRBJ2-7; 7 bases fit TRBD1. Looked up from germline, CDR1 is MNHEY and CDR2 is SVGAGI. V lost 5 bases, J lost 3 bases, and 7 bases stayed unmatched. This CDR3 has 14 residues. Here the CDR3 DNA reads TGTGCCAGCAGTGCGAGGGGGCTTGGCTACGAGCAGTACTTC. Translating it yields CASSARGLGYEQYF.

The chain has TRBV2 and TRBJ1-2; D remains unclear. Germline loops: CDR1 SNHLY, CDR2 FYNNEI. V was trimmed by 6 bases and J by 4 bases, leaving 21 bases between them. CDR3 length: 16 residues. The CDR3 region is CASREGGVTLIYGYTF. For the CDR3, the DNA is TGTGCCAGCAGGGAGGGTGGGGTAACCCTCATCTATGGCTACACCTTC. The variable domain in full, with the rest retrieved from reference TRBV2 and TRBJ1-2, is EPEVTQTPSHQVTQMGQEVILRCVPISNHLYFYWYRQILGQKVEFLVSFYNNEISEKSEIFDDQFSVERPDGSNFTLKIRSTKLEDSAMYFCASREGGVTLIYGYTFGSGTRLTVV.

As DNA, the CDR3 is TGTGCCAGCAGCTTTACCACCGCTAGCGGGAGTCGGGAGCTGTTTTTT. This translates into CASSFTTASGSRELFF. The chain couples TRBV5-4 to TRBJ2-2, with 10 bases matching TRBD2. This CDR3 contains 16 residues. Germline values: CDR1 SGHNT, CDR2 YYREEE (reference sequence). V shed 2 bases and J 9 bases; nucleotides not matched to a gene: 10.

The rearrangement uses TRBV18 and TRBJ2-1, with 7 positions matching TRBD1. This CDR3 is built from 15 residues. CDR1 and CDR2 (germline): KGHSH, LQKENI. V shed 7 bases, J shed 4 bases, and the junction held 10 bases outside the gene matches. The CDR3 DNA reads as TGTGCCAGCTTAACCGGACAGGCGCTATACAATGAGCAGTTCTTC. Amino acid sequence: CASLTGQALYNEQFF.

The table lists this clone with a few counts. The rearrangement joins TRBV30 to TRBJ2-5, with TRBD1 matching 8 bases. The J segment lost 5 bases and the V segment lost 4 bases, leaving 15 bases of the junction unmatched. The CDR3 extends over 16 amino acids. Germline CDR1 and CDR2: GTSNPN and SVGIG (reference sequence). In nucleotides, the CDR3 is TGTGCCTGGAAAGCAGGTGGGGCAGGGGGCCACGAGACCCAGTACTTC. It specifies CAWKAGGAGGHETQYF.

This clone has only a few counts. The rearrangement links TRBV5-8 to TRBJ2-7; D unresolved. CDR3 length: 14 amino acids. Germline loops: CDR1 SGHTS, CDR2 YDEGEE. The V end was cut by 0 bases, the J end by 5 bases, with 12 bases between. CDR3 protein: CASSLAGLVDEQYF. The CDR3 nucleotides are TGTGCCAGCAGCTTGGCAGGTCTGGTGGACGAGCAGTACTTC.

DNA for the CDR3: TGTGCCAGCAGTTACTCCGGCGGCACAGATACGCAGTATTTT. Its translation is CASSYSGGTDTQYF. This sequence joins TRBV6-5 and TRBJ2-3; D is ambiguous. The CDR3 covers 14 residues. The germline CDR1 and CDR2 sequences are MNHEY and SVGAGI. Trimming removed 0 bases from V and 1 base from J, with 5 bases in between.

This sequence joins TRBV28 and TRBJ2-6; maybe TRBD2 (6 bases). Germline-derived CDR1 and CDR2 are MDHEN and SYDVKM. This CDR3 is built from 18 residues. Here the CDR3 DNA reads TGTGTCATGTGGTTTGGCGGCGGGACGCGGCTTGGGGCCAACGTCCTGACTTTC. Translation gives CVMWFGGGTRLGANVLTF. Full variable domain (missing parts from reference TRBV28 and TRBJ2-6): DVKVTQSSRYLVKRTGEKVFLECVQDMDHENMFWYRQDPGLGLRLIYFSYDVKMKEKGDIPEGYSVSREKKERFSLILESASTNQTSMYLCVMWFGGGTRLGANVLTFGAGSRLTVL.